This passage covers 21 T cell receptor beta chains from one sample sequenced in a study of early T cells in non-severe SARS-CoV-2 infection (TCRdb year 2021). The method behind the library was 5' RACE. Sequencing was carried out with a NextSeq 500. TCRdb's own reprocessing of the public reads used fastp at Q25 and MiXCR and kept productive beta chains. CDR3 protein duplicates are merged, each entry listing the most common genes and DNA. A total of more than 25,000 distinct CDR3 sequences appear in this sample, 4.6% of them only once. Approximately 5% of the sample is in the top ten clones. The source was whole blood, collected at baseline. Receptors were obtained from an adult who was a healthcare worker with PCR-confirmed SARS-CoV-2 infection or an uninfected control (not recorded which).

At least ten counts were recorded for this clonotype. The chain employs TRBV6-2 or TRBV6-3 and TRBJ2-3, with a possible D match to TRBD2 (6 bases). Germline V gene sequence: CDR1 MNHEY, CDR2 SVGEGT. The CDR3 runs 17 residues. The V end lost 4 bases, the J end lost 7 bases, and 24 bases lay between the germline ends. CDR3 region: CASSFPGLGGDPYTQYF. In DNA form, the CDR3 reads TGTGCCAGCAGTTTCCCTGGACTGGGCGGGGATCCTTATACGCAGTATTTT.

The genes are TRBV15 and TRBJ1-4, with 8 bases that match TRBD1. Germline CDR1 is LNHNV and CDR2 is YYDKDF (reference sequence). The junction had 9 bases not matched to a gene; V was cut back by 4 bases and J by 8 bases. The CDR3 totals 15 residues. The CDR3 is CATSKPGQAREKLFF. The CDR3 DNA reads TGTGCCACCAGCAAACCGGGACAGGCGCGCGAAAAACTGTTTTTT. Variable domain in full (rest from reference TRBV15 and TRBJ1-4): DAMVIQNPRYQVTQFGKPVTLSCSQTLNHNVMYWYQQKSSQAPKLLFHYYDKDFNNEADTPDNFQSRRPNTSFCFLDIRSPGLGDTAMYLCATSKPGQAREKLFFGSGTQLSVL.

This clonotype has ten or more counts. The rearrangement joins TRBV28 to TRBJ2-1, with a tentative D call TRBD1 (6 bases). CDR1 and CDR2 (germline): MDHEN, SYDVKM. This CDR3 contains 16 residues. Trimming took off 4 bases at V and 0 bases at J, with 13 bases between the two ends. CDR3 DNA: TGTGCCAGCAGTTCTTATGACAGGAGCTCCTACAATGAGCAGTTCTTC. Amino acid sequence: CASSSYDRSSYNEQFF.

J is TRBJ1-1 and V is TRBV19, with TRBD1 identical over 9 bases. V dropped 6 bases and J dropped 5; count of bases not matched to a gene: 7. From germline, CDR1 is LNHDA and CDR2 SQIVND (reference sequence). The length of the CDR3 is 14 residues. DNA of the CDR3: TGTGCCAGTAGAGAAACAGGGGGCGAAACTGAAGCTTTCTTT. Encoded protein: CASRETGGETEAFF.

This clonotype was observed at least ten times. The gene calls are TRBV6-4 and TRBJ2-3; D gene uncertain. The V gene lost 2 bases and the J gene lost 2 bases, with 5 bases spanning the gap. CDR1 is MRHNA and CDR2 is SNTAGT in the germline V gene. The CDR3 spans 13 residues. The CDR3 nucleotides are TGTGCCAGCAGTGACCTCCACACAGATACGCAGTATTTT. Translated, it gives CASSDLHTDTQYF.

This clonotype was recorded many times. In DNA, the CDR3 is TGTGCCATCAGTGAATTTGGGGGGGGGACCCAGTACTTC. Amino acids: CAISEFGGGTQYF. The chain carries TRBV10-3 and TRBJ2-5, with 7 bases lining up with TRBD2. The V segment lost 3 bases and the J segment 7 bases; nucleotides outside the gene matches: 5. The CDR3 extends over 13 amino acids. CDR1 ENHRY and CDR2 SYGVKD come from the germline V gene.

This clonotype was picked up many times. The J gene is TRBJ2-7, the V gene TRBV28, with a weak D call TRBD1 (6 bases). Trimming left V 8 bases short and J 7 bases short, with 15 bases between. Germline V gene lookup returns CDR1 MDHEN and CDR2 SYDVKM. CDR3 length: 12 residues. This CDR3 is CASGTSLREQYF. Written as DNA, the CDR3 is TGTGCCAGCGGGACATCCTTAAGAGAGCAGTACTTC.

This clonotype has at least ten counts. V and J are TRBV18 and TRBJ1-1, with D tentatively TRBD1 (6 bases). The CDR3 loop spans 14 amino acids. V lost 3 bases and J 1 base, leaving 9 bases between the germline ends. Germline CDR1 and CDR2: KGHSH and LQKENI. The CDR3 sequence: CASSPGAPNTEAFF. CDR3 DNA sequence: TGTGCCAGCTCACCGGGGGCCCCGAACACTGAAGCTTTCTTT.

In its sample, this clonotype was seen many times. This chain links TRBV5-1 with TRBJ1-3; D is unclear. This CDR3 contains 12 residues. V was clipped by 7 bases and J by 3 bases, with 8 bases between them. The germline gives CDR1 SGHRS, CDR2 YFSETQ. CDR3 amino acids: CASGQDGNTIYF. The DNA for the CDR3 is TGCGCCAGCGGTCAGGATGGAAACACCATATATTTT.

This clonotype has at least ten counts. The chain has TRBV7-2 and TRBJ2-7; D call uncertain. The ends were cut back, 1 base at V and 3 bases at J, with 10 bases in the middle. CDR3 length: 14 amino acids. The germline CDR1 and CDR2 sequences are SGHTA and FQGNSA. For the CDR3, the DNA is TGTGCCAGCAGCTTAGAAGTCAAATTCTACGAGCAGTACTTC. It translates to CASSLEVKFYEQYF.

The chain recombines TRBV5-1 with TRBJ1-1; TRBD1 matches at 8 bases. The CDR3 covers 16 residues. Germline CDR1 and CDR2: SGHRS and YFSETQ. Losses at the gene ends were 4 bases for V and 4 bases for J; bases not matched to a gene: 12. The CDR3: CASSDDPGGAGTEAFF. The CDR3 DNA sequence: TGCGCCAGCAGCGATGACCCAGGGGGCGCAGGCACTGAAGCTTTCTTT.

This clonotype was recorded many times. The V and J genes are TRBV6-6 and TRBJ2-3, with TRBD1 identical over 8 bases. The CDR3 spans 13 residues. The trim removed 6 bases at V and 3 bases at J, leaving 2 bases unmatched. The germline V gene encodes CDR1 MNHNY and CDR2 SVGAGI (reference sequence). Here the CDR3 reads CASRDRVTDTQYF. In DNA, the CDR3 is TGTGCCAGCAGGGACAGGGTAACAGATACGCAGTATTTT.

The table lists this clonotype with many counts. This chain uses TRBV5-1 with TRBJ2-3; D perhaps matches TRBD2 (6 bases). Germline assignment: CDR1 SGHRS and CDR2 YFSETQ. V shed 2 bases and J shed 1 base, with 14 bases lying between them. The CDR3 consists of 16 residues. The CDR3 here is CASSFGRRGRTDTQYF. CDR3 in DNA: TGCGCCAGCAGCTTCGGAAGGCGGGGACGCACAGATACGCAGTATTTT. The variable domain in full, with the rest retrieved from reference TRBV5-1 and TRBJ2-3, is KAGVTQTPRYLIKTRGQQVTLSCSPISGHRSVSWYQQTPGQGLQFLFEYFSETQRNKGNFPGRFSGRQFSNSRSEMNVSTLELGDSALYLCASSFGRRGRTDTQYFGPGTRLTVL.

This clonotype was found many times. The chain has TRBV7-8 and TRBJ1-6, with TRBD1 matching over 8 bases. V shed 1 base and J 6 bases; nucleotides not matched to a gene: 5. The CDR3 sequence is 16 residues long. Germline CDR1 SGHVS, CDR2 FQNEAQ. The CDR3 nucleotides are TGTGCCAGCAGCTTAGGTGCAGGGGGCCTTAATTCACCCCTCCACTTT. This codes for CASSLGAGGLNSPLHF.

This clonotype was recorded many times. The chain employs TRBV20-1 and TRBJ1-4; D gene ambiguous. Between the trimmed V and J ends, which lost 5 bases and 4 bases, there was a span of 17 bases. The CDR3 consists of 15 residues. Germline lookup yields CDR1 DFQATT and CDR2 SNEGSKA (reference sequence). The CDR3 nucleotides read TGCAGTGCTCCCCTCGCTGGGCAGTTTAATGAAAAACTGTTTTTT. Its protein is CSAPLAGQFNEKLFF.

This clonotype was counted at least ten times. V is TRBV18 and J is TRBJ2-7; D remains unclear. The CDR3 sequence is 16 residues long. With 2 bases removed from V and 0 bases from J, the gap between germline ends came to 14 bases. Germline loops: CDR1 KGHSH, CDR2 LQKENI. The chain's CDR3 is CASSPSLGGSSYEQYF. Here the CDR3 DNA reads TGTGCCAGCTCACCATCGCTGGGCGGTAGCTCCTACGAGCAGTACTTC.

This clonotype was observed at least ten times. The chain recombines TRBV12-3 or TRBV12-4 with TRBJ2-7, with a tentative D call TRBD1 (5 bases). Trimming pared 2 bases from V and 2 bases from J, leaving 7 bases between. The CDR3 totals 13 residues. CDR3 DNA sequence: TGTGCCAGCAGTTTACAGGGTACCTACGAGCAGTACTTC. Translating gives CASSLQGTYEQYF.

This sequence joins TRBV6-2 or TRBV6-3 and TRBJ2-3; TRBD1 matches at 8 bases. Germline V gene lookup returns CDR1 MNHEY and CDR2 SVGEGT. V dropped 0 bases and J dropped 2; count of bases not matched to a gene: 1. The length of the CDR3 is 15 residues. This chain's CDR3 is CASSYSTGDTDTQYF. The CDR3 nucleotides are TGTGCCAGCAGTTACTCGACAGGGGACACAGATACGCAGTATTTT.

The sample holds many counts of this clonotype. The chain couples TRBV2 to TRBJ1-2; D may be TRBD1 (5 bases). CDR1 and CDR2 (germline): SNHLY, FYNNEI. V lost 10 bases, J lost 4 bases, and 16 bases lay in between. The CDR3 loop spans 13 amino acids. CDR3 amino acids: CATDPGDGYGYTF. CDR3 sequence (DNA): TGTGCCACTGACCCCGGGGACGGCTATGGCTACACCTTC.

This clonotype has ten or more counts. V and J are TRBV9 and TRBJ2-1; D unclear. Germline CDR1 reads SGDLS; CDR2 reads YYNGEE. V lost 2 bases, J lost 4 bases, and 7 bases lay in between. The CDR3 totals 13 residues. In DNA form, the CDR3 reads TGTGCCAGCAGCGTCACAGTATACAATGAGCAGTTCTTC. Its protein product is CASSVTVYNEQFF.

The rearrangement links TRBV6-2 or TRBV6-3 to TRBJ2-2; the D is unclear. The ends were cut back, 7 bases at V and 0 bases at J, with 12 bases in the middle. Looked up from germline, CDR1 is MNHEY and CDR2 is SVGEGT. This CDR3 region has 15 residues. In nucleotides, the CDR3 is TGTGCCAGCATGCGAGACAACTCGAACACCGGGGAGCTGTTTTTT. Protein sequence: CASMRDNSNTGELFF.